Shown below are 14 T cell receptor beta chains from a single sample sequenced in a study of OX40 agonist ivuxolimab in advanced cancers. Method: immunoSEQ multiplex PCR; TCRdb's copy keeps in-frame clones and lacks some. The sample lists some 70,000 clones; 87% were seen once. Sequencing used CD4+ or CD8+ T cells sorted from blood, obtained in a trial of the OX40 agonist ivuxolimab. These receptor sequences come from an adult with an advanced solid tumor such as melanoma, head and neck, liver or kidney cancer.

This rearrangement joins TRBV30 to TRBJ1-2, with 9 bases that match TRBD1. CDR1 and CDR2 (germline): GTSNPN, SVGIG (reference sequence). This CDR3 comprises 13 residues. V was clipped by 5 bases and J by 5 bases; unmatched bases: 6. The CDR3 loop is CAWPAGTGYGYTF. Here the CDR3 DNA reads TGTGCCTGGCCCGCCGGGACAGGGTATGGCTACACCTTC.

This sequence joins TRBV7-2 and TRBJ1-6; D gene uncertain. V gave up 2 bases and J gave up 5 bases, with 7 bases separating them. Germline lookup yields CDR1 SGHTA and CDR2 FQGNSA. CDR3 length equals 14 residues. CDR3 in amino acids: CASSLTGDNSPLHF. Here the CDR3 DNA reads TGTGCCAGCAGCTTAACCGGGGATAATTCACCCCTCCACTTT.

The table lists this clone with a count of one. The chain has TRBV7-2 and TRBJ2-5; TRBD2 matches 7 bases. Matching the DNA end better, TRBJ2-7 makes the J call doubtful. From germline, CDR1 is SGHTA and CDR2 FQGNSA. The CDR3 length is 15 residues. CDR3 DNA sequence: TGTGCCAGCAGCTTTAGCGGGCCTAGCTCCTACGAGCAGTACTTC. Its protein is CASSFSGPSSYEQYF.

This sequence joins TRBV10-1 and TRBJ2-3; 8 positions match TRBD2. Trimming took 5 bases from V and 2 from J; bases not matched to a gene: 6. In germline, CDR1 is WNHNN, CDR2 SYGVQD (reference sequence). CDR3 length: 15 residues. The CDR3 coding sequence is TGCGCCAGCAGTCGCGGGAGGTACTACACAGATACGCAGTATTTT. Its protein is CASSRGRYYTDTQYF.

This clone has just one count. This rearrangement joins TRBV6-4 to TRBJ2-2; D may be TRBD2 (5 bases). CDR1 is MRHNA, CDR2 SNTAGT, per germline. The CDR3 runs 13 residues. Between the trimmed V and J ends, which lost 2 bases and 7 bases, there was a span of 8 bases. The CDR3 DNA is TGTGCCAGCAGTGACGAGCGGATCGGGGAGCTGTTTTTT. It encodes CASSDERIGELFF.

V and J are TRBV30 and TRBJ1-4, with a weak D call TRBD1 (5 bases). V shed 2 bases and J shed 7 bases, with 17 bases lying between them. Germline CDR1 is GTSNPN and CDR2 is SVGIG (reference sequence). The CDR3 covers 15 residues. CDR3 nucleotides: TGTGCCTGGAGTACCTCCGGGACTGGAGGTGAAAAACTGTTTTTT. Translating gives CAWSTSGTGGEKLFF.

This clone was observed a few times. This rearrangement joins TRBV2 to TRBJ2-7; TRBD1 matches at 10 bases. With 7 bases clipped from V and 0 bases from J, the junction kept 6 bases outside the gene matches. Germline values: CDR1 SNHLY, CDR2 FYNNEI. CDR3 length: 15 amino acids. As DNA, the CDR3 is TGTGCCAGCAAAAGACAGGGGGCGACCTCCTACGAGCAGTACTTC. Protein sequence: CASKRQGATSYEQYF.

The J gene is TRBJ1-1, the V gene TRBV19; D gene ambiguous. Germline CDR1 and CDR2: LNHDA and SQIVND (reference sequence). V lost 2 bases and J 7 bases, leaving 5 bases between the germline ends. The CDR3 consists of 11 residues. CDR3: CASSILGEAFF. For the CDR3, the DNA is TGTGCCAGTAGTATACTGGGTGAAGCTTTCTTT.

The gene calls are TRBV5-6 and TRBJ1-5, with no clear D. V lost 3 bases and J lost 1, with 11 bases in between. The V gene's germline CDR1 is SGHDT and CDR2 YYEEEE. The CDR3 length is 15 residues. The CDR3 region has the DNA TGTGCCAGCAGCTCCCAGAGTTACAGCAATCAGCCCCAGCATTTT. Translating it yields CASSSQSYSNQPQHF.

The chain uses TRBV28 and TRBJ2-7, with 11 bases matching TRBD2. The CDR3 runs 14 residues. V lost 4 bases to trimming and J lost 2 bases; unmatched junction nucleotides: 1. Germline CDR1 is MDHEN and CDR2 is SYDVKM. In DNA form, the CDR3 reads TGTGCCAGCAGTTCGACTAGCGGGACCTACGAGCAGTACTTC. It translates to CASSSTSGTYEQYF.

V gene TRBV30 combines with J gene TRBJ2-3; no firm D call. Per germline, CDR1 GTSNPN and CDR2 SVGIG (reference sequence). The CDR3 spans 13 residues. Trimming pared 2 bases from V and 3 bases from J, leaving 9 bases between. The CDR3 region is CAWSLSYTDTQYF. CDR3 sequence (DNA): TGTGCCTGGAGTCTCAGTTATACAGATACGCAGTATTTT.

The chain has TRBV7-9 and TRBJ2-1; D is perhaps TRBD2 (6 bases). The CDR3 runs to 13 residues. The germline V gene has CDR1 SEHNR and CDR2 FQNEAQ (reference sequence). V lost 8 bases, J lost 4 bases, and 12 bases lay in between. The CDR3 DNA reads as TGTGCCAGCCGACCCCGGGGGTACAATGAGCAGTTCTTC. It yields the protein CASRPRGYNEQFF.

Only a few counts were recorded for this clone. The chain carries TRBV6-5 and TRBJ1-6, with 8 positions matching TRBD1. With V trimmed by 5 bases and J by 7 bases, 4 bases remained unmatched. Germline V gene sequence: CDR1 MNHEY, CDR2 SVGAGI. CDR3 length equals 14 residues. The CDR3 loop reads CASSQRQGNSPLHF. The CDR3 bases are TGTGCCAGCAGTCAACGACAGGGGAATTCACCCCTCCACTTT.

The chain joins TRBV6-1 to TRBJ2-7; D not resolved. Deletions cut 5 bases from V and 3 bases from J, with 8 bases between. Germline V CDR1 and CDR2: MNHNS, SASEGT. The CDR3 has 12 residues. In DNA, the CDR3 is TGTGCCAGCAGTTTGCACGACTACGAGCAGTACTTC. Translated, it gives CASSLHDYEQYF.